This T cell receptor beta chain came from a study of cytomegalovirus exposure and HLA in healthy donors. Vbeta (60) and Jbeta (13) primers were used in the PCR. Authors' processing steps: Among the unique TCR beta chains that a later analysis counted, about 85 million in all, approximately 12 million were shared. TCRdb's table, derived via immunoSEQ multiplex PCR, lists solely in-frame clones and lacks some. Clonal size and the V and J genes are those of that table, whereas D and trimming came from the DNA. The data show approximately 190,000 clones, about four fifths seen once. The CDR3 runs 14 residues. Per germline, CDR1 SGDLS and CDR2 YYNGEE. Trimming shortened V by 3 bases and J by 9 bases, and 16 bases separated the two germline ends. This clone was counted once.

V usage is TRBV9 and J usage is TRBJ2-1, with D tentatively TRBD1 (5 bases). The sequence derives from a man in his forties in good health and CMV-seropositive. The sample was PBMCs. The CDR3 bases are TGTGCCAGCAGCGATGGACATTCCTCCCCTGAGCAGTTCTTC. Protein sequence: CASSDGHSSPEQFF.